A single T cell receptor beta chain is shown here with its context. The J segment lost 5 bases and the V segment lost 2 bases, leaving 7 bases of the junction unmatched. Germline V gene lookup returns CDR1 KGHSH and CDR2 LQKENI. The CDR3 contains 16 residues. The record originates from a study of blood T cell repertoires in COVID-19. About the research overall: Nucleic acid was either cDNA or gDNA, and it came from T cells, B-cell-depleted T cells, or PBMCs.

Assay used: immunoSEQ multiplex PCR; TCRdb lists only in-frame clones, some missing. The sample gives approximately 250,000 clones, 86% of which show up once; roughly 5.2% is in the top ten. This chain joins TRBV18 and TRBJ1-2, with TRBD1 matching 11 bases. Sequenced input: peripheral blood. This receptor was obtained from a woman older than 75 with COVID-19, enrolled during active disease. This chain's CDR3 is CASSPSLGQGGYGYTF. CDR3 bases: TGTGCCAGCTCACCATCCCTGGGACAGGGGGGGTATGGCTACACCTTC.